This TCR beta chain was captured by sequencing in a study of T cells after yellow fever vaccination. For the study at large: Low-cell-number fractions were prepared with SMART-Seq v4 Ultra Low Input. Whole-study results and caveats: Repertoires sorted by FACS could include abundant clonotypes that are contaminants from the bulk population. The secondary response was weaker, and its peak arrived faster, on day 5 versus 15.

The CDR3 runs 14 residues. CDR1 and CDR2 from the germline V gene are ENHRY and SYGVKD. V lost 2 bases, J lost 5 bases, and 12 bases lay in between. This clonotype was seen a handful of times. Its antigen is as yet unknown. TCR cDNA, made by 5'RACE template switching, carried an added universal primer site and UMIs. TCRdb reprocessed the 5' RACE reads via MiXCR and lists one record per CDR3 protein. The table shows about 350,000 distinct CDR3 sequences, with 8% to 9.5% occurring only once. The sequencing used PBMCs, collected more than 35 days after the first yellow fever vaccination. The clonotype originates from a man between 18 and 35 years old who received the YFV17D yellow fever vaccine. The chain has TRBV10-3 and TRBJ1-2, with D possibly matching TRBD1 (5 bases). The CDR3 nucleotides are TGTGCCATCAGTGAGAGGCAACAGGCATATGGCTACACCTTC. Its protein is CAISERQQAYGYTF.